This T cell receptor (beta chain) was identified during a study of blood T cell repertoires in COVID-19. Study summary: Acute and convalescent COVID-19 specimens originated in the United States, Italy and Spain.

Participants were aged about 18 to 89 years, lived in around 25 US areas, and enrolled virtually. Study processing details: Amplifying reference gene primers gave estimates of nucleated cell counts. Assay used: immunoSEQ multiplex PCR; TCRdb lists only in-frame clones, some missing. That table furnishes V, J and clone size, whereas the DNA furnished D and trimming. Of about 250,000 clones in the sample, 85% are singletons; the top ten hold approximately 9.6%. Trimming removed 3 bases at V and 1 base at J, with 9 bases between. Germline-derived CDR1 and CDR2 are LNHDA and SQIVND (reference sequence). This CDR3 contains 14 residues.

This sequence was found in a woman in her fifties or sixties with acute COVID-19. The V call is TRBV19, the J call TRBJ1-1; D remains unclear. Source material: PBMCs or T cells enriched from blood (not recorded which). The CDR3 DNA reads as TGTGCCAGTAGTATGGCCAGAAGGAACACTGAAGCTTTCTTT. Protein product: CASSMARRNTEAFF.